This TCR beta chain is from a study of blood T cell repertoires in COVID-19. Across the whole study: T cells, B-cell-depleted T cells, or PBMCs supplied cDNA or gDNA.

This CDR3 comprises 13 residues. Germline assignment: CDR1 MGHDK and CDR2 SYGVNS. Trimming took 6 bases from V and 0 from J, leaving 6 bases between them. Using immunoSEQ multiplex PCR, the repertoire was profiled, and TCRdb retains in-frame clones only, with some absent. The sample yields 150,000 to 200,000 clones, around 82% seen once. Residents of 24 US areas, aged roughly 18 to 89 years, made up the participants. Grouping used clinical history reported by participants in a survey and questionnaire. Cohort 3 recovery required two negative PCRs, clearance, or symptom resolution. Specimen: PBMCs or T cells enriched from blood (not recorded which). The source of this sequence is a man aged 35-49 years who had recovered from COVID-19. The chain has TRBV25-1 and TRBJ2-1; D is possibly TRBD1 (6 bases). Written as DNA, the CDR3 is TGTGCCAGCAGCAGGGGCTCCTACAATGAGCAGTTCTTC. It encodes CASSRGSYNEQFF.